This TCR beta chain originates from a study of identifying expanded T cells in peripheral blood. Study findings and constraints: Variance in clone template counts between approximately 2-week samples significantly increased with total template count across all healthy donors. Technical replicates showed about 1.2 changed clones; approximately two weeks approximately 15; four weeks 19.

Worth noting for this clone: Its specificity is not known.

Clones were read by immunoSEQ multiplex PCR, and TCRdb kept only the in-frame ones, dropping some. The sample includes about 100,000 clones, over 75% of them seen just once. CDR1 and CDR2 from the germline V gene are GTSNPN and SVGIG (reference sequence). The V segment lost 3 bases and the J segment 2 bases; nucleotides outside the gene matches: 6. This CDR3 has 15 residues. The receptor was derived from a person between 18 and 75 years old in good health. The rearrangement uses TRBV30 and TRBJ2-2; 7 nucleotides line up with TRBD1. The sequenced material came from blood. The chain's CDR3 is CAWSAGTANTGELFF. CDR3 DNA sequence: TGTGCCTGGAGCGCCGGGACAGCAAACACCGGGGAGCTGTTTTTT. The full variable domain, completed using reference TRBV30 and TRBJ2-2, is SQTIHQWPATLVQPVGSPLSLECTVEGTSNPNLYWYRQAAGRGLQLLFYSVGIGQISSEVPQNLSASRPQDRQFILSSKKLLLSDSGFYLCAWSAGTANTGELFFGEGSRLTVL.